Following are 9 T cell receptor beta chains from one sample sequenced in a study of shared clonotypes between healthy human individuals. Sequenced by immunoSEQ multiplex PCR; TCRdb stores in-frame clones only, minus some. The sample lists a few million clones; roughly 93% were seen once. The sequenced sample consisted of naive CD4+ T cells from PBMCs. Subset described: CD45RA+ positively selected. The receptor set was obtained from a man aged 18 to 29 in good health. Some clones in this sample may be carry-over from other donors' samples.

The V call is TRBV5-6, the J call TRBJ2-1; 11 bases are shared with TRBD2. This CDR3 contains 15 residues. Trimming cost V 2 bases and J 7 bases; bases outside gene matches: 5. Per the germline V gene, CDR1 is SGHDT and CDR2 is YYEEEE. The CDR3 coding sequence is TGTGCCAGCAGCTTCCGACTAGCGGGAATAAATGAGCAGTTCTTC. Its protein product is CASSFRLAGINEQFF. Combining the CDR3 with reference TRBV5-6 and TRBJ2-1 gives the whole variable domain DAGVTQSPTHLIKTRGQQVTLRCSPKSGHDTVSWYQQALGQGPQFIFQYYEEEERQRGNFPDRFSGHQFPNYSSELNVNALLLGDSALYLCASSFRLAGINEQFFGPGTRLTVL.

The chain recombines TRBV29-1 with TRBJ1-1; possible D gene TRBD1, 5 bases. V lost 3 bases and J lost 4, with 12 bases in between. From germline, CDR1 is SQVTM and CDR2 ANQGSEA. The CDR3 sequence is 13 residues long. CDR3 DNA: TGCAGCGTTGATGCAGGGTTGGGCACTGAAGCTTTCTTT. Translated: CSVDAGLGTEAFF.

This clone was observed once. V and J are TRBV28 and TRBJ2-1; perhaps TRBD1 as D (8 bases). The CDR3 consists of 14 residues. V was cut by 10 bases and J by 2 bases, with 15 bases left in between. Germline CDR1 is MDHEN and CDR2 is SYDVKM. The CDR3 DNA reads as TGTGCCAACAGGGGGGGAGGAACCTACAATGAGCAGTTCTTC. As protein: CANRGGGTYNEQFF.

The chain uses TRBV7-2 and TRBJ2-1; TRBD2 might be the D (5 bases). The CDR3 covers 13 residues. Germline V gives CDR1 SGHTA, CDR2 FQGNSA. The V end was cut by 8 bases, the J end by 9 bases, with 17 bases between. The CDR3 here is CASGRARVTEQFF. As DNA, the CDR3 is TGTGCCAGCGGCCGGGCGAGGGTCACTGAGCAGTTCTTC.

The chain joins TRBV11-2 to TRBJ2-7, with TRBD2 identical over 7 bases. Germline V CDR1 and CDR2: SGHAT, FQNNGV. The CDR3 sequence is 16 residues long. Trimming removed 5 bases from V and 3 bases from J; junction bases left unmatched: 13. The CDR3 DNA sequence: TGTGCCAGCAGCACCCAGCTTGGGCGGGAGTTCTACGAGCAGTACTTC. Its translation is CASSTQLGREFYEQYF.

The CDR3 bases are TGTGCCAGCAGCAAGCAAGGGTTGACTAGCACAGATACGCAGTATTTT. This encodes CASSKQGLTSTDTQYF. The chain has TRBV7-8 and TRBJ2-3; D is uncertain. The length of the CDR3 is 16 residues. The germline V gene has CDR1 SGHVS and CDR2 FQNEAQ. Trimming pared 5 bases from V and 0 bases from J, leaving 15 bases between.

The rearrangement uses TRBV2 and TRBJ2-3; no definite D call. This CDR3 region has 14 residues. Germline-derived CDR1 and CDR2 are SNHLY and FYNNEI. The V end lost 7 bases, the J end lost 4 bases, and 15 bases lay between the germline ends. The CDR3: CASMFTRAADTQYF. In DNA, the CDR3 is TGTGCCAGCATGTTTACCCGGGCCGCAGATACGCAGTATTTT.

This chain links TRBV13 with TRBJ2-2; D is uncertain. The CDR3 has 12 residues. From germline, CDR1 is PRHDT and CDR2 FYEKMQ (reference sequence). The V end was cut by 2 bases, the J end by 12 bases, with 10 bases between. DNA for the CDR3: TGTGCCAGCAGCTTAAGCTCCTCCCAGCTGTTTTTT. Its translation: CASSLSSSQLFF.

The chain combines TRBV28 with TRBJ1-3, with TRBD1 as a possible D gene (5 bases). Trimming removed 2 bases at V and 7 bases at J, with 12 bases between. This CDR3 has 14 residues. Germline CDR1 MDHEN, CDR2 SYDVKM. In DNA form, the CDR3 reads TGTGCCAGCAGTTTACCGGGGGAGTGGAACACCATATATTTT. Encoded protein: CASSLPGEWNTIYF.